The 32 T cell receptor beta chains below all came from one sample that was sequenced in a study of vaccination and CD4 T cells after COVID-19 (dated by TCRdb to 2022 to 2024). This specimen's treatment or condition label, per the study, means: approximately 10-day PBMC culture with coronavirus spike peptide pools or control peptides (ViraFEST assay). CD4+ T cells from unexposed donors were collected before the COVID-19 pandemic (2011-2018). The library was prepared using PCR. TCRdb records Illumina iSeq 100 as the sequencer. DNA from cultured CD4+ T cells was subjected to TCR sequencing with the Oncomine TCR Beta short-read assay at the Johns Hopkins FTIC core. Genomic DNA was extracted from the cultured CD4+ T cells with the QIAamp micro DNA kit. In-frame beta chains were kept once TCRdb had trimmed the public reads at Q25 with fastp and called clones with MiXCR. Each CDR3 protein gets just one entry, which takes the most common genes and DNA from the rows behind it. Recorded for this sample are approximately 9,400 distinct CDR3 sequences; 33% of them occurred a single time. In total, the top ten clones hold under 25% of the sample.

These TCRs are of unknown antigen specificity. The specimen was CD4+ T cells from blood, cultured in vitro. The receptors were sampled from a human donor in good health.

V is TRBV5-5 and J is TRBJ1-2, with 8 bases identical to TRBD1. Germline assignment: CDR1 SGHKS and CDR2 YYEKEE (reference sequence). The junction had 12 bases not matched to a gene; V was cut back by 4 bases and J by 4 bases. The CDR3 consists of 16 residues. The CDR3 nucleotides are TGTGCCAGCAGCCCTCATCCACAGGGGGTACGCTATGGCTACACCTTC. This sequence encodes CASSPHPQGVRYGYTF.

The chain links TRBV20-1 to TRBJ2-3; D remains ambiguous. V lost 6 bases and J 8 bases, leaving 15 bases between the germline ends. Per germline, CDR1 DFQATT and CDR2 SNEGSKA (reference sequence). The CDR3 runs 12 residues. As DNA, the CDR3 is TGCAGTGCCCACTCCAGTCCGGCTACGCAGTATTTT. Translation gives CSAHSSPATQYF.

CDR3 nucleotide sequence: TGCGCCAGCAGCCTCCAGGGACAGGACAATGAGCAGTTCTTC. It encodes CASSLQGQDNEQFF. V and J are TRBV5-1 and TRBJ2-1; 8 bases map to TRBD1. This CDR3 region has 14 residues. V shed 4 bases and J 5 bases; nucleotides not matched to a gene: 5. In germline, CDR1 is SGHRS, CDR2 YFSETQ. The full variable domain, its missing parts supplied by reference TRBV5-1 and TRBJ2-1, is KAGVTQTPRYLIKTRGQQVTLSCSPISGHRSVSWYQQTPGQGLQFLFEYFSETQRNKGNFPGRFSGRQFSNSRSEMNVSTLELGDSALYLCASSLQGQDNEQFFGPGTRLTVL.

The CDR3 loop reads CASRPSGSLYEQYF. CDR3 DNA: TGTGCCAGCAGACCCAGCGGGAGCCTCTACGAGCAGTACTTC. The rearrangement joins TRBV12-3 or TRBV12-4 to TRBJ2-7; 8 nucleotides align to TRBD2. The CDR3 length is 14 residues. The junction had 7 bases not matched to a gene; V was cut back by 6 bases and J by 3 bases.

The chain recombines TRBV20-1 with TRBJ2-2; D uncertain. The CDR3 contains 11 residues. The germline V and J ends were trimmed by 3 bases and 8 bases, with 7 bases remaining between them. Per the germline V gene, CDR1 is DFQATT and CDR2 is SNEGSKA (reference sequence). CDR3 amino acids: CSASPQGELFF. As DNA, the CDR3 is TGCAGTGCTAGCCCGCAAGGGGAGCTGTTTTTT.

This clonotype was detected a few times. V gene TRBV7-2 combines with J gene TRBJ2-7, with D perhaps matching TRBD2 (6 bases). From germline, CDR1 is SGHTA and CDR2 FQGNSA. The germline V and J ends were trimmed by 1 base and 6 bases, with 10 bases remaining between them. The CDR3 length is 13 residues. Here the CDR3 DNA reads TGTGCCAGCAGCTTAGATGGAGGGCGCGAGCAGTACTTC. It translates to CASSLDGGREQYF. Based on the CDR3 plus reference TRBV7-2 and TRBJ2-7, the full variable domain is GAGVSQSPSNKVTEKGKDVELRCDPISGHTALYWYRQSLGQGLEFLIYFQGNSAPDKSGLPSDRFSAERTGGSVSTLTIQRTQQEDSAVYLCASSLDGGREQYFGPGTRLTVT.

This clonotype was counted only a few times. An end of the junction differs from the germline gene, which may be a read error. V gene TRBV25-1 combines with J gene TRBJ1-5; no definite D call. This CDR3 is 13 amino acids long. Germline V gene data show CDR1 as MGHDK and CDR2 as SYGVNS. DNA for the CDR3: TGTGCCAGTAGTGATGGAGCCAATCAGCCCCAGCATTTT. This encodes CASSDGANQPQHF.

CDR3 loop: CASSQGGGEAFF. The CDR3 DNA reads TGTGCCAGCTCACAAGGGGGCGGTGAAGCTTTCTTT. The V gene is TRBV18, the J gene TRBJ1-1, with 7 bases lining up with TRBD1. The germline gives CDR1 KGHSH, CDR2 LQKENI. The J segment lost 7 bases and the V segment lost 4 bases, leaving 3 bases of the junction unmatched. The CDR3 sequence is 12 residues long.

The V call is TRBV11-2, the J call TRBJ2-7; D is perhaps TRBD2 (6 bases). Trimming stripped 5 bases from V and 5 bases from J, with 22 bases between. Germline assignment: CDR1 SGHAT and CDR2 FQNNGV. The CDR3 loop spans 16 amino acids. In DNA form, the CDR3 reads TGTGCCAGCAGCCAACGGGTGGGCCCCGGGGGTAACGAGCAGTACTTC. Translated, it gives CASSQRVGPGGNEQYF. Supplemented by reference TRBV11-2 and TRBJ2-7, the full variable domain reads EAGVAQSPRYKIIEKRQSVAFWCNPISGHATLYWYQQILGQGPKLLIQFQNNGVVDDSQLPKDRFSAERLKGVDSTLKIQPAKLEDSAVYLCASSQRVGPGGNEQYFGPGTRLTVT.

The chain employs TRBV9 and TRBJ2-5, with D perhaps TRBD2 (6 bases). V lost 0 bases, J lost 4 bases, and 13 bases lay in between. The CDR3 runs to 15 residues. The germline V gene has CDR1 SGDLS and CDR2 YYNGEE. The chain's CDR3 is CASSVEAGKGETQYF. The CDR3 DNA reads TGTGCCAGCAGCGTAGAGGCGGGGAAGGGAGAGACCCAGTACTTC.

This clonotype came up once. The chain joins TRBV6-4 to TRBJ2-1, with D maybe TRBD2 (6 bases). Germline values: CDR1 MRHNA, CDR2 SNTAGT. CDR3 length equals 16 residues. V lost 0 bases and J 3 bases, leaving 12 bases between the germline ends. This CDR3 reads CASSDSSGGDYNEQFF. CDR3 nucleotide sequence: TGTGCCAGCAGTGACTCTAGCGGAGGTGACTACAATGAGCAGTTCTTC.

This clonotype was counted a few times. The gene calls are TRBV6-1 and TRBJ2-1; the D is unclear. The J call is doubtful: the DNA matches TRBJ2-7 better. Germline V gene sequence: CDR1 MNHNS, CDR2 SASEGT. This CDR3 spans 13 amino acids. CDR3 nucleotides: TGTGCCAGCAGTCCGCATAGCACGAGGGAGCAGTACTTC. Translating gives CASSPHSTREQYF.

In regard to this clonotype: The junction differs from germline at one of its ends, possibly a read error. V is TRBV6-5 and J is TRBJ2-1; 8 bases map to TRBD1. Germline V gene sequence: CDR1 MNHEY, CDR2 SVGAGI. CDR3 length: 15 amino acids. The CDR3 DNA follows: TGTGCCAGCAGTAACTCGGACAGGGCTTGGAATGAGCAGTTCTTC. Translated: CASSNSDRAWNEQFF.

A few counts support this clonotype. V usage is TRBV27 and J usage is TRBJ1-3, with 8 positions matching TRBD1. The CDR3 totals 13 residues. CDR1 and CDR2 (germline): MNHEY, SMNVEV (reference sequence). With V trimmed by 8 bases and J by 3 bases, 3 bases remained unmatched. As DNA, the CDR3 is TGTGCCAGCTCCAGGGGGCATGGAAACACCATATATTTT. Translation gives CASSRGHGNTIYF.

The chain recombines TRBV29-1 with TRBJ2-1, with 7 bases that match TRBD1. The trim removed 4 bases at V and 3 bases at J, leaving 6 bases unmatched. The CDR3 has 14 amino acids. Germline loops: CDR1 SQVTM, CDR2 ANQGSEA. DNA for the CDR3: TGCAGCGTTGGGGCGAACAGGGGCTACAATGAGCAGTTCTTC. Its translation is CSVGANRGYNEQFF.

The chain uses TRBV6-1 and TRBJ2-7, with 10 positions matching TRBD2. The CDR3 loop spans 15 amino acids. V trimming: 5 bases; J trimming: 1 base; junction bases outside the gene matches: 5. CDR1 and CDR2 (germline): MNHNS, SASEGT. The CDR3 here is CASSPRGLASYEQYF. For the CDR3, the DNA is TGTGCCAGCAGTCCCCGGGGACTAGCGTCCTACGAGCAGTACTTC.

The chain employs TRBV5-1 and TRBJ2-3; possibly TRBD2 for D (5 bases). Per germline, CDR1 SGHRS and CDR2 YFSETQ. This CDR3 region has 14 residues. The V end lost 4 bases, the J end lost 2 bases, and 11 bases lay between the germline ends. DNA for the CDR3: TGCGCCAGCAGCGGAGGATTGATCACAGATACGCAGTATTTT. The encoded protein is CASSGGLITDTQYF.

Only a few counts were recorded for this clonotype. The J gene is TRBJ2-1, the V gene TRBV15; TRBD2 is a possible D gene (6 bases). Germline loops: CDR1 LNHNV, CDR2 YYDKDF (reference sequence). The germline V and J ends were trimmed by 1 base and 2 bases, with 6 bases remaining between them. The CDR3 totals 14 residues. The CDR3 sequence is CATSRAGAYNEQFF. The CDR3 region has the DNA TGTGCCACCAGCAGAGCGGGGGCCTACAATGAGCAGTTCTTC.

This chain links TRBV20-1 with TRBJ1-1; TRBD1 agrees at 9 bases. The CDR3 length is 20 residues. V was clipped by 6 bases and J by 5 bases; unmatched bases: 28. CDR1 is DFQATT, CDR2 SNEGSKA, per germline (reference sequence). The CDR3 sequence: CSARPWGQGLFGATGTEAFF. Written as DNA, the CDR3 is TGCAGTGCACGCCCATGGGGACAGGGTCTTTTTGGGGCCACCGGGACTGAAGCTTTCTTT.

J is TRBJ1-1 and V is TRBV29-1; D gene unclear. CDR1 and CDR2 from the germline V gene are SQVTM and ANQGSEA. Trimming stripped 7 bases from V and 1 base from J, with 13 bases between. This CDR3 has 13 amino acids. CDR3 in DNA: TGCAGCGCGGGTCGGGAGACGAACACTGAAGCTTTCTTT. This gives the protein CSAGRETNTEAFF.

By sample share, this clonotype is medium-sized (0.01 to 0.1%). The chain is built from TRBV20-1 and TRBJ1-5, with 8 positions matching TRBD1. CDR3 length: 15 amino acids. From germline, CDR1 is DFQATT and CDR2 SNEGSKA (reference sequence). The trim removed 3 bases at V and 2 bases at J, leaving 6 bases unmatched. CDR3 amino acids: CSASPGGFGNQPQHF. DNA of the CDR3: TGCAGTGCTAGCCCAGGGGGCTTTGGCAATCAGCCCCAGCATTTT.

This chain joins TRBV12-5 and TRBJ2-7; TRBD1 matches at 9 bases. CDR1 is LGHNT, CDR2 FRNRAP, per germline. The V segment lost 5 bases and the J segment 6 bases; nucleotides outside the gene matches: 8. The CDR3 length is 14 residues. CDR3 protein: CASGPPGQGGEQYF. CDR3 in DNA: TGTGCTAGTGGTCCCCCGGGACAGGGAGGCGAGCAGTACTTC.

A few counts support this clonotype. The chain recombines TRBV28 with TRBJ1-2; no definite D call. Trimming left V 7 bases short and J 4 bases short, with 19 bases between. The CDR3 is 15 amino acids. The germline CDR1 and CDR2 sequences are MDHEN and SYDVKM. CDR3 sequence: CASNIPGRLSYGYTF. The CDR3 coding sequence is TGTGCCAGCAACATCCCGGGGAGACTCTCCTATGGCTACACCTTC.

The chain is built from TRBV19 and TRBJ2-1; D might be TRBD2 (5 bases). Germline-derived CDR1 and CDR2 are LNHDA and SQIVND (reference sequence). The CDR3 is 13 amino acids. V lost 8 bases and J lost 7, with 15 bases in between. The CDR3 DNA follows: TGTGCCAGTTCCCTCGGGGTGAGAAATGAGCAGTTCTTC. Translating gives CASSLGVRNEQFF.

Only a few counts were recorded for this clonotype. The rearrangement uses TRBV20-1 and TRBJ1-5, with D maybe TRBD1 (5 bases). The CDR3 has 15 residues. V was trimmed by 0 bases and J by 4 bases, leaving 13 bases between them. Germline CDR1 and CDR2: DFQATT and SNEGSKA (reference sequence). This CDR3 is CSARDPRGGNQPQHF. CDR3 DNA sequence: TGCAGTGCTAGAGATCCTAGGGGCGGGAATCAGCCCCAGCATTTT.

Only a few counts were recorded for this clonotype. The CDR3 sequence is CASSVGTVRLGTQYF. The CDR3 DNA is TGTGCCAGCAGCGTAGGGACAGTCCGGTTGGGGACCCAGTACTTC. This rearrangement joins TRBV7-9 to TRBJ2-5, with 7 bases matching TRBD1. The CDR3 is 15 amino acids. V was pared by 5 bases and J by 7 bases, with 13 bases of the junction left unmatched. The germline V gene has CDR1 SEHNR and CDR2 FQNEAQ (reference sequence).

This rearrangement joins TRBV20-1 to TRBJ2-3, with D possibly being TRBD2 (6 bases). The germline gives CDR1 DFQATT, CDR2 SNEGSKA (reference sequence). The CDR3 consists of 15 residues. Trimming took 2 bases from V and 2 from J, leaving 14 bases between them. CDR3 residues: CSARFPGLDTDTQYF. CDR3 in DNA: TGCAGTGCTAGATTTCCGGGACTCGACACAGATACGCAGTATTTT.

The table lists this clonotype with a few counts. The rearrangement uses TRBV11-3 and TRBJ2-2, with D tentatively TRBD2 (5 bases). Trimming took off 4 bases at V and 6 bases at J, with 12 bases between the two ends. Per the germline V gene, CDR1 is SGHNT and CDR2 is YENEEA. The CDR3 runs to 14 residues. The CDR3 loop reads CASSSGNGAGELFF. The CDR3 DNA reads as TGTGCCAGCAGCTCCGGTAACGGGGCCGGGGAGCTGTTTTTT.

The chain employs TRBV30 and TRBJ1-1; TRBD1 might be the D (5 bases). The CDR3 is 12 residues long. Germline loops: CDR1 GTSNPN, CDR2 SVGIG (reference sequence). V was trimmed by 7 bases and J by 4 bases, leaving 13 bases between them. The CDR3 reads CASQGGPTEAFF. The CDR3, as DNA: TGTGCCTCCCAGGGAGGACCCACTGAAGCTTTCTTT.

This clonotype was counted only a few times. CDR3 nucleotide sequence: TGCAGTGCTAGGCGGCTAGCGTCACCTCCGCAGGTGGATACGCAGTATTTT. Its translation: CSARRLASPPQVDTQYF. The rearrangement links TRBV20-1 to TRBJ2-3, with D maybe TRBD2 (6 bases). The CDR3 has 17 residues. Germline loops: CDR1 DFQATT, CDR2 SNEGSKA (reference sequence). Between the trimmed V and J ends, which lost 3 bases and 6 bases, there was a span of 25 bases.

This clonotype has only a few counts. V usage is TRBV2 and J usage is TRBJ2-3; D might be TRBD2 (5 bases). The germline V gene encodes CDR1 SNHLY and CDR2 FYNNEI. The V and J ends lost 3 bases and 1 base respectively, with 8 bases between them. The CDR3 has 14 residues. The CDR3: CASSELLGTDTQYF. Written as DNA, the CDR3 is TGTGCCAGCAGTGAGTTACTAGGCACAGATACGCAGTATTTT. Together with reference TRBV2 and TRBJ2-3, the CDR3 gives the full variable domain: EPEVTQTPSHQVTQMGQEVILRCVPISNHLYFYWYRQILGQKVEFLVSFYNNEISEKSEIFDDQFSVERPDGSNFTLKIRSTKLEDSAMYFCASSELLGTDTQYFGPGTRLTVL.

The V call is TRBV3-1, the J call TRBJ2-7; 8 bases map to TRBD2. This CDR3 region has 14 residues. J gave up 2 bases and V 3 bases, and 3 bases lay outside the gene matches. Per the germline V gene, CDR1 is LGHDT and CDR2 is YNNKEL (reference sequence). The CDR3 DNA sequence: TGTGCCAGCAGCCACCTAGCGGGTACCTACGAGCAGTACTTC. Amino acids: CASSHLAGTYEQYF.